The 13 T cell receptor beta chains reported below all come from one sample, sequenced in a study of siplizumab effects on memory and regulatory T cells (dated by TCRdb to between 2018 and 2021). Receptors were amplified or captured by the immunoSEQ multiplex PCR assay. This immuneACCESS table, as held by TCRdb, lists in-frame sequences with V and J called but not all clones. Of the missing ones, under half trace to an unresolved V gene in checked studies; the others have no known cause. Across this sample there are 50,000 or so clones, with around 97% seen only once. 0.5% to 0.7% of the sample is taken by the ten largest. Sequenced input: naive CD4+ T cells sorted from blood. This sample's cell subset or site label indicates: unstimulated naive T cells. The receptors originated from a human donor in good health.

This chain joins TRBV14 and TRBJ2-3; perhaps D is TRBD1 or TRBD2 (5 bases each). The CDR3 extends over 15 amino acids. CDR1 and CDR2 (germline): SGHDN, FVKESK. Trimming took off 1 base at V and 0 bases at J, with 8 bases between the two ends. CDR3 coding DNA: TGTGCCAGCAGCCAAGTGGGACGGAGCACAGATACGCAGTATTTT. This translates into CASSQVGRSTDTQYF.

J is TRBJ1-4 and V is TRBV11-1, with D tentatively TRBD1 (5 bases). CDR1 is SGHAT, CDR2 FQDESV, per germline (reference sequence). This CDR3 has 15 amino acids. The V and J ends lost 2 bases and 8 bases respectively, with 15 bases between them. CDR3 DNA: TGTGCCAGCAGCTTAACCTCCGGGACTAGCGAAAAACTGTTTTTT. Translated: CASSLTSGTSEKLFF.

The CDR3 protein is CASSLALAGFTGANVLTF. CDR3 in DNA: TGTGCCAGCAGCTTAGCGCTAGCGGGGTTTACTGGGGCCAACGTCCTGACTTTC. The chain couples TRBV7-6 to TRBJ2-6; 9 bases align to TRBD2. CDR3 length: 18 amino acids. The germline CDR1 and CDR2 sequences are SGHVS and FNYEAQ. Trimming removed 0 bases from V and 2 bases from J; junction bases left unmatched: 5.

The chain has TRBV7-3 and TRBJ2-6; D is ambiguous. In germline, CDR1 is SGHTA, CDR2 FQGTGA. Trimming stripped 2 bases from V and 1 base from J, with 3 bases between. CDR3 length: 14 amino acids. This CDR3 is CASSLGSGANVLTF. Here the CDR3 DNA reads TGTGCCAGCAGCTTAGGGTCTGGGGCCAACGTCCTGACTTTC.

This clone has just one count. This rearrangement joins TRBV18 to TRBJ1-4, with 7 bases fitting TRBD1. The CDR3 runs to 15 residues. Germline V gene data show CDR1 as KGHSH and CDR2 as LQKENI. After removal of 2 bases from V and 5 bases from J, the junction contained 5 bases not matched to a gene. CDR3 sequence (DNA): TGTGCCAGCTCACCAGGACAGGCGAAAAATGAAAAACTGTTTTTT. This translates into CASSPGQAKNEKLFF.

This chain connects TRBV14 to TRBJ2-2; TRBD2 matches at 7 bases. In germline, CDR1 is SGHDN, CDR2 FVKESK. J lost 4 bases, V lost 4 bases, and 15 bases had no gene match. CDR3 length equals 18 residues. CDR3 residues: CASSRTGQWTRTTGELFF. The DNA of the CDR3 is TGTGCCAGCAGCCGTACAGGCCAGTGGACTAGGACCACCGGGGAGCTGTTTTTT.

This chain links TRBV19 with TRBJ1-5, with D maybe TRBD1 (6 bases). The V gene lost 6 bases and the J gene lost 3 bases, with 15 bases spanning the gap. From germline, CDR1 is LNHDA and CDR2 SQIVND (reference sequence). This CDR3 has 15 residues. CDR3 protein: CASSLGHRANQPQHF. The CDR3 bases are TGTGCCAGTAGCTTGGGACACAGGGCCAATCAGCCCCAGCATTTT.

The V gene is TRBV6-5, the J gene TRBJ2-3; D remains unclear. V gave up 4 bases and J gave up 4 bases, with 9 bases separating them. This CDR3 is 13 amino acids long. From germline, CDR1 is MNHEY and CDR2 SVGAGI. CDR3 sequence (DNA): TGTGCCAGCAGTTTGATAAACCCAGATACGCAGTATTTT. Translation: CASSLINPDTQYF.

The CDR3 DNA is TGTGCCAGCAGTCACACTAGCGGGAGGTTAGCCGGGGAGCTGTTTTTT. Its translation is CASSHTSGRLAGELFF. V gene TRBV6-6 combines with J gene TRBJ2-2; 12 bases match TRBD2. CDR3 length: 16 residues. Per germline, CDR1 MNHNY and CDR2 SVGAGI (reference sequence). V shed 5 bases and J 6 bases; nucleotides not matched to a gene: 7.

The rearrangement joins TRBV6-1 to TRBJ1-2; perhaps TRBD1 as D (5 bases). Germline V gives CDR1 MNHNS, CDR2 SASEGT. CDR3 length: 16 amino acids. V lost 0 bases and J 4 bases, leaving 15 bases between the germline ends. CDR3: CASSEAQRARGYGYTF. CDR3 DNA: TGTGCCAGCAGTGAAGCGCAGAGGGCAAGGGGCTATGGCTACACCTTC.

The chain has TRBV5-1 and TRBJ2-1, with a tentative D call TRBD1 (6 bases). The germline V and J ends were trimmed by 5 bases and 0 bases, with 15 bases remaining between them. This CDR3 region has 16 residues. Germline CDR1 reads SGHRS; CDR2 reads YFSETQ. CDR3 in amino acids: CASRAVGAGSYNEQFF. CDR3 in DNA: TGCGCCAGCAGAGCTGTGGGGGCGGGCTCCTACAATGAGCAGTTCTTC.

The rearrangement joins TRBV30 to TRBJ2-1, with 13 bases fitting TRBD2. This CDR3 has 16 amino acids. With V trimmed by 0 bases and J by 10 bases, 9 bases remained unmatched. Germline lookup yields CDR1 GTSNPN and CDR2 SVGIG (reference sequence). The CDR3 bases are TGTGCCTGGAGTGTACCCGGACTAGCGGGAGTCAACGAGCAGTTCTTC. This codes for CAWSVPGLAGVNEQFF.

The chain links TRBV2 to TRBJ2-3, with 7 nucleotides matching TRBD1. Germline V gene lookup returns CDR1 SNHLY and CDR2 FYNNEI. The CDR3 sequence is 13 residues long. V lost 6 bases to trimming and J lost 1 base; unmatched junction nucleotides: 1. The CDR3 region has the DNA TGTGCCAGCAGAGACAGGGGCACAGATACGCAGTATTTT. Translating it yields CASRDRGTDTQYF.